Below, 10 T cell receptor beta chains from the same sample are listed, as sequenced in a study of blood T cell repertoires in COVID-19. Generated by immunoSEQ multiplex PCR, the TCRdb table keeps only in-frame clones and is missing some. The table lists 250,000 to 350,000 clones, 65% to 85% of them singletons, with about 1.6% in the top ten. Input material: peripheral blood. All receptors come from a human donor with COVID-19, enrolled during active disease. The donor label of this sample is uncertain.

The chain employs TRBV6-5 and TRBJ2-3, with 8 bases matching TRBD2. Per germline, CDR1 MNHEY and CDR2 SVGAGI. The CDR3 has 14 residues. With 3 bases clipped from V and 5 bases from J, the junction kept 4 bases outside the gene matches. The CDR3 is CASSYQREKDTQYF. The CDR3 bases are TGTGCCAGCAGTTATCAGCGGGAGAAAGATACGCAGTATTTT.

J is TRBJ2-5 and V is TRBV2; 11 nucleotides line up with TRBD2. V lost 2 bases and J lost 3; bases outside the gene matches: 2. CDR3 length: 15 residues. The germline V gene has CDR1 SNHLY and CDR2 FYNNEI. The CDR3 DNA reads TGTGCCAGCAGTGAATCTAGCGGGAGGAAAGAGACCCAGTACTTC. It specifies CASSESSGRKETQYF.

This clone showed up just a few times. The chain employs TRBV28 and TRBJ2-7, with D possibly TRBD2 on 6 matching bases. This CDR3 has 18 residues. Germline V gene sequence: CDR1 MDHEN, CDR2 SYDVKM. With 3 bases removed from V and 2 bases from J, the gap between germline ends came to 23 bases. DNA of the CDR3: TGTGCCAGCAGTTTTATATCGGGGGACCCGGGAGACCCCTACGAGCAGTACTTC. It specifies CASSFISGDPGDPYEQYF.

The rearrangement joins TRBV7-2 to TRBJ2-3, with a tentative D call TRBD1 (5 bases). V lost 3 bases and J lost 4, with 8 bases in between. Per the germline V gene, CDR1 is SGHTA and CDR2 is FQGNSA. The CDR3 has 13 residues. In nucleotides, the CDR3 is TGTGCCAGCAGCTTTGCAGGGTCAGATACGCAGTATTTT. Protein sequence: CASSFAGSDTQYF. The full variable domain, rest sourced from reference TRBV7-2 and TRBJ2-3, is GAGVSQSPSNKVTEKGKDVELRCDPISGHTALYWYRQSLGQGLEFLIYFQGNSAPDKSGLPSDRFSAERTGGSVSTLTIQRTQQEDSAVYLCASSFAGSDTQYFGPGTRLTVL.

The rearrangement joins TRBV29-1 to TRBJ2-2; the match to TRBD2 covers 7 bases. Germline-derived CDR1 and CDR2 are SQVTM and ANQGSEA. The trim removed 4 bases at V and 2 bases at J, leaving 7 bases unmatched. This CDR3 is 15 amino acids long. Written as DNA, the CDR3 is TGCAGCGTTGCCGGCACTAGCGCCAACACCGGGGAGCTGTTTTTT. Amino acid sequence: CSVAGTSANTGELFF.

CDR3 loop: CASSKFGGSNEQFF. The DNA for the CDR3 is TGTGCCAGTAGTAAATTCGGGGGATCCAATGAGCAGTTCTTC. The V call is TRBV19, the J call TRBJ2-1, with a tentative D call TRBD2 (6 bases). Trimming stripped 4 bases from V and 6 bases from J, with 13 bases between. Germline V gives CDR1 LNHDA, CDR2 SQIVND (reference sequence). The CDR3 has 14 amino acids.

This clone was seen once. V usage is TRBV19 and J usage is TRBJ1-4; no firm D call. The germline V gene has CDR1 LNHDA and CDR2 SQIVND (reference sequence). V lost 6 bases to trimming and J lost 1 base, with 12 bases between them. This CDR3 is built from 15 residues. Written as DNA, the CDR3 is TGTGCCAGTAGCCTCCGGCGGGAAACTAATGAAAAACTGTTTTTT. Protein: CASSLRRETNEKLFF.

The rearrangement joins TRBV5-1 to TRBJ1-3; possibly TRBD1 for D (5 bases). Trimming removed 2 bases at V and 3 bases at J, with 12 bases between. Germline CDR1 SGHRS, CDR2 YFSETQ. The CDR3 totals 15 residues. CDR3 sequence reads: CASSLGRANGNTIYF. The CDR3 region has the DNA TGCGCCAGCAGCTTAGGCAGGGCGAATGGAAACACCATATATTTT.

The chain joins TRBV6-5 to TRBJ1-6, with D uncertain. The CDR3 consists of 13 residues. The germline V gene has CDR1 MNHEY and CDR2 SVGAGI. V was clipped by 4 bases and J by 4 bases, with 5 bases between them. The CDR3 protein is CASSLTYNSPLHF. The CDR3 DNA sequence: TGTGCCAGCAGTTTGACTTATAATTCACCCCTCCACTTT.

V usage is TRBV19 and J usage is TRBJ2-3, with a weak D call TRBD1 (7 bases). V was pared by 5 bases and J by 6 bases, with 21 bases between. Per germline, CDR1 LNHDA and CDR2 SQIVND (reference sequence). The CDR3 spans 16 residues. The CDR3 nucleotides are TGTGCCAGTAGTGGGACCCGGACAGGCCGGGGGGATACGCAGTATTTT. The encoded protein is CASSGTRTGRGDTQYF.